Only a few counts were recorded for the clone carrying this TCR beta chain. The antigen remains unidentified. A much more abundant neighbour one base away suggests this may be a read error. Additional DNA sequences in this sample encode the identical CDR3. These data originate in a study of shared clonotypes between healthy human individuals. General study findings and limits: The naive CD4 repertoires of several donors were compared, and approximately 5% of clonotypes were shared.

Splitting of each subset's genomic DNA was done evenly across several immunoSEQ plates. TCRdb keeps only in-frame clones here, not all; method: immunoSEQ multiplex PCR. The table has roughly 2.6 million clones, 90% to 95% seen once. Splitting the CD4+ cells yielded a CD45RA+ naive subset and a CD45RA-negative memory subset. This clonotype was sampled from a man aged 18 to 30 in good health. Sequencing was done on a sample of naive CD4+ T cells sorted from blood. Described subset: CD45RA+ positively selected.

The CDR3 protein is CASSSAYEQYF. The CDR3 DNA reads as TGTGCCAGCAGCTCCGCCTACGAGCAGTACTTC. The rearrangement uses TRBV11-2 and TRBJ2-7, with no clear D. The CDR3 has 11 residues. Germline V gene data show CDR1 as SGHAT and CDR2 as FQNNGV. V lost 4 bases to trimming and J lost 2 bases, with 3 bases between them. Full variable domain (remainder filled in from reference TRBV11-2 and TRBJ2-7): EAGVAQSPRYKIIEKRQSVAFWCNPISGHATLYWYQQILGQGPKLLIQFQNNGVVDDSQLPKDRFSAERLKGVDSTLKIQPAKLEDSAVYLCASSSAYEQYFGPGTRLTVT.